Listed below are T cell receptor beta chains from one sample, sequenced in a study of blood T cell repertoires in COVID-19. The table came from immunoSEQ multiplex PCR; TCRdb's copy has only in-frame clones and leaves some out. The table records roughly 350,000 clones, 88% of them present only once. Sequencing was done on a sample of peripheral blood. Every receptor here comes from a woman in her seventies with COVID-19, enrolled during active disease. Each CDR3 is given without its conserved first and last residue. Each record gives: clone size, J gene, V gene, CDR3 protein. Clone size is shown for a subset of rows, as once, few, many or a class of expanded clone.

clone_size: -; j_call: TRBJ1-1; v_call: TRBV5-1; cdr3_aa: ASSSGTGSTEAF
clone_size: -; j_call: TRBJ1-4; v_call: TRBV5-1; cdr3_aa: ASSPMLIGSATNEKLF
clone_size: -; j_call: TRBJ2-1; v_call: TRBV5-1; cdr3_aa: ASSTIERGGYNEQF
clone_size: -; j_call: TRBJ1-1; v_call: TRBV12-3/TRBV12-4; cdr3_aa: ASRDREDTEAF
clone_size: -; j_call: TRBJ1-2; v_call: TRBV7-8; cdr3_aa: ASSKRTGWGYGYT
clone_size: -; j_call: TRBJ2-3; v_call: TRBV3-1/TRBV3-2; cdr3_aa: ASSRSGGTDTQY
clone_size: -; j_call: TRBJ1-2; v_call: TRBV6-6; cdr3_aa: ASGGGGGRNGYT
clone_size: -; j_call: TRBJ2-7; v_call: TRBV5-6; cdr3_aa: ASSSSGGSYEQY
clone_size: -; j_call: TRBJ1-2; v_call: TRBV24-1; cdr3_aa: ATSDRGANYGYT
clone_size: -; j_call: TRBJ1-5; v_call: TRBV5-1; cdr3_aa: ASSLAGEGNQPQH
clone_size: -; j_call: TRBJ1-4; v_call: TRBV3-1/TRBV3-2; cdr3_aa: ASSLLGQRGAELF
clone_size: -; j_call: TRBJ1-1; v_call: TRBV20-1; cdr3_aa: SASSGATEAF
clone_size: -; j_call: TRBJ2-2; v_call: TRBV9; cdr3_aa: ASSPPSGGYTGELF
clone_size: -; j_call: TRBJ1-2; v_call: TRBV7-9; cdr3_aa: ASSPIGGEPNYGYT
clone_size: -; j_call: TRBJ1-2; v_call: TRBV7-9; cdr3_aa: ASSLGLAANYGYT
clone_size: -; j_call: TRBJ2-2; v_call: TRBV30; cdr3_aa: AWSVRVTGELF
clone_size: -; j_call: TRBJ2-3; v_call: TRBV27; cdr3_aa: ASSFWGPSTDTQY
clone_size: -; j_call: TRBJ1-1; v_call: TRBV19; cdr3_aa: ASSGLNTEAF
clone_size: -; j_call: TRBJ1-1; v_call: TRBV30; cdr3_aa: AWGPSTEAF
clone_size: -; j_call: TRBJ2-7; v_call: TRBV7-9; cdr3_aa: ASSLSQGTYEQY
clone_size: -; j_call: TRBJ1-3; v_call: TRBV5-8; cdr3_aa: ASSSTGHSGNTIY
clone_size: -; j_call: TRBJ1-1; v_call: TRBV4-1; cdr3_aa: ASSEGQNTEAF
clone_size: few; j_call: TRBJ1-3; v_call: TRBV10-1; cdr3_aa: ASRWTGHSGNTIY
clone_size: -; j_call: TRBJ1-4; v_call: TRBV24-1; cdr3_aa: ATSDPQGAGEKLF
clone_size: -; j_call: TRBJ2-3; v_call: TRBV5-1; cdr3_aa: ASSSKGRGGTDTQY
clone_size: -; j_call: TRBJ1-5; v_call: TRBV28; cdr3_aa: ASSLPVGRQPQH
clone_size: -; j_call: TRBJ1-6; v_call: TRBV30; cdr3_aa: AWRLRGEGSPLH
clone_size: -; j_call: TRBJ1-5; v_call: TRBV10-1; cdr3_aa: ASSAGTAGQPQH
clone_size: -; j_call: TRBJ1-2; v_call: TRBV2; cdr3_aa: ASRTGGVGYGYT